These 16 T cell receptor beta chains were all obtained from the same sample, sequenced in a study of CD8 T cell repertoires and HIV-1 epitope variants (TCRdb year 2020). The library was built by means of the immunoSEQ multiplex PCR assay. Entries here come from immuneACCESS through TCRdb and include only in-frame sequences with V and J called. Some clones fail to appear in such tables; in the studies checked, an unresolved V gene covers under half of the shortfall, and the cause of the remainder is unknown. Here the sample has 4,900 or so clones; approximately 66% occur a single time. Around 42% of the sample rests with the top ten. Their antigen targets remain unknown. Sequenced: cultured CD8+ T cells derived from PBMCs. These receptors all stem from a male donor with HIV.

The chain links TRBV29-1 to TRBJ2-7; 10 bases are a match to TRBD2. With V trimmed by 0 bases and J by 2 bases, 4 bases remained unmatched. In germline, CDR1 is SQVTM, CDR2 ANQGSEA. The CDR3 runs to 15 residues. The CDR3 DNA sequence: TGCAGCGTTGAAGAGCGAGCGGGAGGGCCCTACGAGCAGTACTTC. Its protein is CSVEERAGGPYEQYF.

In this sample, this clone turned up a few times. The chain has TRBV7-2 and TRBJ2-3; D remains ambiguous. Trimming removed 4 bases at V and 3 bases at J, with 11 bases between. Germline CDR1 SGHTA, CDR2 FQGNSA. This CDR3 region has 14 residues. The CDR3: CASSSVLATDTQYF. CDR3 coding DNA: TGTGCCAGCAGCTCCGTACTGGCGACAGATACGCAGTATTTT. The full variable domain, completed using reference TRBV7-2 and TRBJ2-3, is GAGVSQSPSNKVTEKGKDVELRCDPISGHTALYWYRQSLGQGLEFLIYFQGNSAPDKSGLPSDRFSAERTGGSVSTLTIQRTQQEDSAVYLCASSSVLATDTQYFGPGTRLTVL.

The chain carries TRBV9 and TRBJ2-1, with unresolved D. V was cut by 0 bases and J by 6 bases, with 10 bases left in between. The CDR3 contains 14 residues. The V gene's germline CDR1 is SGDLS and CDR2 YYNGEE. For the CDR3, the DNA is TGTGCCAGCAGCGTAGATCCGAAACCCAATGAGCAGTTCTTC. As protein: CASSVDPKPNEQFF. Filled out from reference TRBV9 and TRBJ2-1, the complete variable domain reads DSGVTQTPKHLITATGQRVTLRCSPRSGDLSVYWYQQSLDQGLQFLIQYYNGEERAKGNILERFSAQQFPDLHSELNLSSLELGDSALYFCASSVDPKPNEQFFGPGTRLTVL.

J is TRBJ2-7 and V is TRBV4-2; D possibly corresponds to TRBD2 (5 bases). CDR3 size: 12 residues. CDR1 and CDR2 (germline): LGHNA, YNFKEQ. V shed 1 base and J shed 7 bases, with 8 bases lying between them. The CDR3, as DNA: TGTGCCAGCAGCCAAGTGCCGGGAGAGCAGTACTTC. This gives the protein CASSQVPGEQYF.

The chain recombines TRBV9 with TRBJ1-1; D is perhaps TRBD1 (6 bases). The CDR3 sequence is 15 residues long. Germline CDR1 reads SGDLS; CDR2 reads YYNGEE. V was trimmed by 4 bases and J by 5 bases, leaving 18 bases between them. The CDR3 nucleotides are TGTGCCAGCAGCCCCTCGGGGCAGGGGTTGACTGAAGCTTTCTTT. As protein: CASSPSGQGLTEAFF.

The rearrangement joins TRBV7-9 to TRBJ2-7; a possible D gene is TRBD1 (5 bases). Germline CDR1 SEHNR, CDR2 FQNEAQ (reference sequence). The V and J ends lost 5 bases and 2 bases respectively, with 13 bases between them. This CDR3 is built from 14 residues. CDR3 DNA: TGTGCCAGCAGCCCAGGGTATGGCCCCTACGAGCAGTACTTC. It is translated as CASSPGYGPYEQYF.

This chain uses TRBV28 with TRBJ1-5, with a tentative D call TRBD1 (5 bases). The CDR3 consists of 18 residues. The germline V and J ends were trimmed by 4 bases and 6 bases, with 25 bases remaining between them. CDR1 and CDR2 from the germline V gene are MDHEN and SYDVKM. CDR3 DNA sequence: TGTGCCAGCAGTTGGGGTACGGAAAACGGGGCAGGAAGTCAGCCCCAGCATTTT. Its protein is CASSWGTENGAGSQPQHF.

This chain uses TRBV19 with TRBJ2-1; 11 positions agree with TRBD2. Trimming at V came to 7 bases and at J to 7 bases, leaving 12 bases not matched to a gene. This CDR3 region has 16 residues. Germline lookup yields CDR1 LNHDA and CDR2 SQIVND (reference sequence). The CDR3 DNA sequence: TGTGCCAGTACCCATCTCACTAGCGGGAGTCGGAATGAGCAGTTCTTC. Translation gives CASTHLTSGSRNEQFF.

This chain joins TRBV9 and TRBJ1-1; D is perhaps TRBD1 (6 bases). The CDR3 runs to 11 residues. The germline V gene has CDR1 SGDLS and CDR2 YYNGEE. Between the trimmed V and J ends, which lost 7 bases and 5 bases, there was a span of 9 bases. The CDR3 spells CASRRGTEAFF. The CDR3 nucleotides read TGTGCCAGCCGGAGGGGGACTGAAGCTTTCTTT.

The count of this clone is one. The rearrangement joins TRBV9 to TRBJ2-2; 8 nucleotides align to TRBD2. The V gene end was trimmed by 4 bases and the J gene end by 7 bases; junction bases not matched to a gene: 12. The germline gives CDR1 SGDLS, CDR2 YYNGEE. The CDR3 covers 16 residues. The CDR3 spells CASSTPRGGADGELFF. CDR3 in DNA: TGTGCCAGCAGCACCCCCCGGGGGGGGGCGGACGGGGAGCTGTTTTTT.

The CDR3 nucleotides are TGCAGCGTCGAGGACAGCACAGATACGCAGTATTTT. Its translation: CSVEDSTDTQYF. This chain uses TRBV29-1 with TRBJ2-3; D call uncertain. This CDR3 comprises 12 residues. CDR1 SQVTM and CDR2 ANQGSEA come from the germline V gene. Trimming removed 6 bases at V and 0 bases at J, with 7 bases between.

The J gene is TRBJ2-5, the V gene TRBV18, with D possibly being TRBD2 (5 bases). The CDR3 is made up of 14 amino acids. Deletions cut 2 bases from V and 1 base from J, with 8 bases between. Germline lookup yields CDR1 KGHSH and CDR2 LQKENI. CDR3 sequence reads: CASSPGLSQETQYF. DNA for the CDR3: TGTGCCAGCTCACCAGGACTTTCCCAAGAGACCCAGTACTTC.

This clone was counted a few times. This chain joins TRBV21-1 and TRBJ1-2. TRBV21-1 corresponds to a pseudogene. The CDR3 sequence is 9 residues long. CDR3 amino acids: CASSKSPTF. DNA of the CDR3: TGTGCCAGCAGCAAATCACCCACCTTC.

V usage is TRBV28 and J usage is TRBJ2-2; D is tentatively TRBD1 or TRBD2 (5 bases each). CDR1 MDHEN and CDR2 SYDVKM come from the germline V gene. Trimming stripped 2 bases from V and 8 bases from J, with 15 bases between. This CDR3 is 15 amino acids long. CDR3 nucleotides: TGTGCCAGCAGTTTACGGGGACCCAAGAAGGGGGAGCTGTTTTTT. Translating gives CASSLRGPKKGELFF.

This clone has only a few counts. The CDR3 sequence: CASSFSTRGGNQPQHF. CDR3 coding DNA: TGTGCCAGCAGCTTCTCGACAAGGGGTGGCAATCAGCCCCAGCATTTT. This chain links TRBV7-9 with TRBJ1-5; D might be TRBD1 (5 bases). The V gene lost 3 bases and the J gene lost 2 bases, with 14 bases spanning the gap. Per the germline V gene, CDR1 is SEHNR and CDR2 is FQNEAQ (reference sequence). CDR3 length: 16 amino acids.

V and J are TRBV15 and TRBJ2-7; 11 bases agree with TRBD2. The V gene's germline CDR1 is LNHNV and CDR2 YYDKDF (reference sequence). This CDR3 region has 15 residues. After removal of 4 bases from V and 3 bases from J, the junction contained 5 bases not matched to a gene. CDR3 nucleotide sequence: TGTGCCACCAGCACAAGAGGGACTAGCGGCTACGAGCAGTACTTC. Residues: CATSTRGTSGYEQYF.